One sample yielded the 12 T cell receptor beta chains listed below, sequenced in a study of blood T cell repertoires in COVID-19. Here immunoSEQ multiplex PCR was the method, and the copy in TCRdb shows in-frame clones only, minus some. The data show over 250,000 clones, 87% seen once. The sequenced sample consisted of peripheral blood. These receptors originate from a woman aged 40 to 50 who had recovered from COVID-19.

The V and J genes are TRBV6-1 and TRBJ2-7; D perhaps matches TRBD1 (7 bases). V was pared by 2 bases and J by 3 bases, with 17 bases between. Germline V CDR1 and CDR2: MNHNS, SASEGT. This CDR3 contains 16 residues. The CDR3 protein is CASSEQDRDLSYEQYF. The CDR3 DNA is TGTGCCAGCAGTGAACAAGACAGGGACTTGAGCTACGAGCAGTACTTC.

This chain uses TRBV19 with TRBJ2-1; perhaps TRBD2 as D (6 bases). Germline CDR1 and CDR2: LNHDA and SQIVND (reference sequence). The CDR3 sequence is 14 residues long. With 3 bases removed from V and 9 bases from J, the gap between germline ends came to 15 bases. This chain's CDR3 is CASSMGGQGGEQFF. The CDR3 nucleotides read TGTGCCAGTAGTATGGGGGGTCAGGGTGGTGAGCAGTTCTTC. The whole variable domain, filled in from reference TRBV19 and TRBJ2-1, reads DGGITQSPKYLFRKEGQNVTLSCEQNLNHDAMYWYRQDPGQGLRLIYYSQIVNDFQKGDIAEGYSVSREKKESFPLTVTSAQKNPTAFYLCASSMGGQGGEQFFGPGTRLTVL.

J is TRBJ1-3 and V is TRBV10-1; D remains ambiguous. CDR1 is WNHNN and CDR2 is SYGVQD in the germline V gene (reference sequence). The V end was cut by 2 bases, the J end by 3 bases, with 8 bases between. The CDR3 length is 14 residues. The CDR3, as DNA: TGCGCCAGCAGTGAGGACATTGATGGAAACACCATATATTTT. It yields the protein CASSEDIDGNTIYF.

The genes are TRBV3-1 (or the pseudogene TRBV3-2) and TRBJ1-1; 8 nucleotides line up with TRBD1. CDR1 is LGHDT, CDR2 YNNKEL, per germline (reference sequence). The CDR3 is 15 residues long. V shed 1 base and J 7 bases; nucleotides not matched to a gene: 8. Written as DNA, the CDR3 is TGTGCCAGCAGCCAAGTTTTGGACAGGGATTTTGAAGCTTTCTTT. It codes for CASSQVLDRDFEAFF.

This rearrangement joins TRBV19 to TRBJ1-2; the D gene is possibly TRBD1 (6 bases). CDR1 LNHDA and CDR2 SQIVND come from the germline V gene (reference sequence). Trimming stripped 4 bases from V and 3 bases from J, with 15 bases between. The CDR3 sequence is 15 residues long. The CDR3 nucleotides are TGTGCCAGTAGTACCCCGAGGCAGGGGTACTATGGCTACACCTTC. As protein: CASSTPRQGYYGYTF.

This clone appeared a few times. The gene calls are TRBV5-1 and TRBJ2-5; the D gene is possibly TRBD2 (6 bases). Germline V CDR1 and CDR2: SGHRS, YFSETQ. This CDR3 comprises 14 residues. Trimming took 4 bases from V and 5 from J, leaving 15 bases between them. The CDR3 DNA follows: TGCGCCAGCAGCGGCGGGACTCCCCGGGAGACCCAGTACTTC. Protein: CASSGGTPRETQYF.

This clone was seen a single time. The chain uses TRBV9 and TRBJ1-2, with D perhaps TRBD1 (6 bases). The CDR3 has 13 amino acids. CDR1 is SGDLS, CDR2 YYNGEE, per germline. V shed 4 bases and J shed 6 bases, with 13 bases lying between them. The CDR3 DNA is TGTGCCAGCAGCCCTCAGGGGCTTGATGGCTACACCTTC. The encoded protein is CASSPQGLDGYTF.

The chain couples TRBV5-1 to TRBJ2-7; unclear D gene. This CDR3 is built from 12 residues. The V and J ends lost 4 bases and 6 bases respectively, with 11 bases between them. Germline CDR1 reads SGHRS; CDR2 reads YFSETQ. The CDR3 nucleotides read TGCGCCAGCAGCCCCAGGCGTCCCGAGCAGTACTTC. Translating gives CASSPRRPEQYF.

The rearrangement joins TRBV13 to TRBJ1-5; a weak D match, TRBD1 (5 bases). The germline V gene has CDR1 PRHDT and CDR2 FYEKMQ (reference sequence). Trimming took off 4 bases at V and 7 bases at J, with 14 bases between the two ends. This CDR3 spans 14 amino acids. The CDR3, as DNA: TGTGCCAGCAGCTCACAGGTTCTCGGGCAGCCCCAGCATTTT. Translating gives CASSSQVLGQPQHF. Drawing the rest from reference TRBV13 and TRBJ1-5, the complete variable domain is AAGVIQSPRHLIKEKRETATLKCYPIPRHDTVYWYQQGPGQDPQFLISFYEKMQSDKGSIPDRFSAQQFSDYHSELNMSSLELGDSALYFCASSSQVLGQPQHFGDGTRLSIL.

Details on this clone: Sequence at one end of the junction differs from germline and may be a read error. CDR3 sequence (DNA): TGCGCCAGCAGCCCGACAGTGCAGCCCAACTCTGGCTACACCTTC. Protein sequence: CASSPTVQPNSGYTF. The V and J genes are TRBV5-1 and TRBJ1-2; TRBD1 is a possible D gene (5 bases). Germline V gives CDR1 SGHRS, CDR2 YFSETQ. This CDR3 comprises 15 residues.

The rearrangement uses TRBV29-1 and TRBJ1-2; weak D call: TRBD1 (5 bases). Germline lookup yields CDR1 SQVTM and CDR2 ANQGSEA. The CDR3 length is 11 residues. V lost 6 bases, J lost 8 bases, and 13 bases lay in between. The CDR3, as DNA: TGCAGCGTGCCGAGCCCAGGGGGCTACACCTTC. Encoded protein: CSVPSPGGYTF.

As for this clone: The junction does not match germline at one end; this may be a read error. This chain uses TRBV7-7 with TRBJ2-5; 8 bases align to TRBD1. This CDR3 comprises 15 residues. The germline V gene encodes CDR1 SSHAT and CDR2 FNYEAQ (reference sequence). The chain's CDR3 is CASSLVGTGQETQYF. CDR3 nucleotides: TGTGCTAGCAGCTTAGTGGGGACAGGACAAGAGACCCAGTACTTC.